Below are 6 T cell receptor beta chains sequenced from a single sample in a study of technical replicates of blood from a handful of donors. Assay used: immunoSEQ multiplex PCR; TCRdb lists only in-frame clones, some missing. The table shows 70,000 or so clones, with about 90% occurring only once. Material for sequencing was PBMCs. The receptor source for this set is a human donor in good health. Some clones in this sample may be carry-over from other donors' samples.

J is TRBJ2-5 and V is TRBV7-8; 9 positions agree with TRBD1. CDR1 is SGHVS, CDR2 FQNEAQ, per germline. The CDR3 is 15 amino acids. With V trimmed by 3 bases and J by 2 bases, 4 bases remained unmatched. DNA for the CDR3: TGTGCCAGCAGCTTGGGGACAGGGAGGCAAGAGACCCAGTACTTC. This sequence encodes CASSLGTGRQETQYF. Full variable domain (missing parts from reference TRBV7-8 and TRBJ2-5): GAGVSQSPRYKVAKRGQDVALRCDPISGHVSLFWYQQALGQGPEFLTYFQNEAQLDKSGLPSDRFFAERPEGSVSTLKIQRTQQEDSAVYLCASSLGTGRQETQYFGPGTRLLVL.

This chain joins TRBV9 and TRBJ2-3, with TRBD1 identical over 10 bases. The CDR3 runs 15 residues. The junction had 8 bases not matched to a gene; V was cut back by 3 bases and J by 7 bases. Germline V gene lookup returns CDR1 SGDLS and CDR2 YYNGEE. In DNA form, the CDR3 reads TGTGCCAGCAGCGCGACCGGGACAGGGGTAAATACGCAGTATTTT. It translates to CASSATGTGVNTQYF.

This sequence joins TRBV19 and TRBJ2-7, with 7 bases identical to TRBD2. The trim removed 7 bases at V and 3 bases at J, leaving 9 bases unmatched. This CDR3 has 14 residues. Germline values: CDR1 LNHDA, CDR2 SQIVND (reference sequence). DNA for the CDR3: TGTGCCAGTACCGCAAGGGCTAGCGGCTACGAGCAGTACTTC. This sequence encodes CASTARASGYEQYF. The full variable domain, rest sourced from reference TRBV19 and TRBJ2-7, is DGGITQSPKYLFRKEGQNVTLSCEQNLNHDAMYWYRQDPGQGLRLIYYSQIVNDFQKGDIAEGYSVSREKKESFPLTVTSAQKNPTAFYLCASTARASGYEQYFGPGTRLTVT.

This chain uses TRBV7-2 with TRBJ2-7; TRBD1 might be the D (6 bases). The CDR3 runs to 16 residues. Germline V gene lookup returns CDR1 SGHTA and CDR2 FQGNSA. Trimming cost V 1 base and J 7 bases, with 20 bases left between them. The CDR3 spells CASSLGLSGAKGEQYF. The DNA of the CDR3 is TGTGCCAGCAGCTTAGGTCTTTCAGGGGCAAAGGGGGAGCAGTACTTC.

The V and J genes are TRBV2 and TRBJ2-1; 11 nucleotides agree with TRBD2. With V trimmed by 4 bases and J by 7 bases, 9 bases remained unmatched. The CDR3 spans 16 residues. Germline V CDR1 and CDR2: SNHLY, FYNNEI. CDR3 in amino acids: CASSGDSGRGRNEQFF. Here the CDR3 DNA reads TGTGCCAGCAGTGGTGATAGCGGGAGGGGTAGGAATGAGCAGTTCTTC.

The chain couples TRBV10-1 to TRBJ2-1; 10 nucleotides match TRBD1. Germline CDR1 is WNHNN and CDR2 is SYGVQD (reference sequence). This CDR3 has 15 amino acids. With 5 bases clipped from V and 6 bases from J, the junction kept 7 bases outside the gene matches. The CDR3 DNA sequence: TGCGCCAGCAGTAATGACAGGGGGCTATCCAATGAGCAGTTCTTC. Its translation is CASSNDRGLSNEQFF.